This T cell receptor beta chain was sequenced in a study of blood T cell dynamics during melanoma immunotherapy. Time point reported: pre-treatment baseline. Profiling relied on immunoSEQ multiplex PCR, and the TCRdb table lists in-frame clones only, not all of them. The data contain about 6,700 clones, approximately 80% of them singletons. The sample here was blood, taken from a patient treated with checkpoint blockade. The source of this sequence is a human donor with melanoma. Some clones in this sample may be carry-over from other donors' samples.

Written as DNA, the CDR3 is TGTGCCAGCAGCTTAGGGGGAGGCCCCTACGAGCAGTACTTC. Protein sequence: CASSLGGGPYEQYF. The V call is TRBV9, the J call TRBJ2-7, with D perhaps matching TRBD1 or TRBD2 (6 bases each). This CDR3 is 14 amino acids long. CDR1 is SGDLS and CDR2 is YYNGEE in the germline V gene. The V and J ends lost 4 bases and 2 bases respectively, with 13 bases between them.